This TCR beta chain was captured in a study of blood T cell repertoires in COVID-19. V was shortened by 4 bases and J by 4 bases, with 17 bases between the two germline ends. This CDR3 has 15 residues. CDR1 and CDR2 (germline): SGHRS, YFSETQ. Sequencing used immunoSEQ multiplex PCR; TCRdb keeps in-frame clones, though not all of them. The sample holds approximately 36,000 clones; about 90% are singletons and the top ten take around 20%. What was sequenced was peripheral blood. The receptor was derived from a man aged 60 to 69 with acute or convalescent COVID-19. This chain links TRBV5-1 with TRBJ2-5; possible D gene TRBD1, 6 bases. CDR3 in amino acids: CASSGNTGRGETQYF. The CDR3 DNA reads as TGCGCCAGCAGCGGTAACACAGGGAGAGGAGAGACCCAGTACTTC.